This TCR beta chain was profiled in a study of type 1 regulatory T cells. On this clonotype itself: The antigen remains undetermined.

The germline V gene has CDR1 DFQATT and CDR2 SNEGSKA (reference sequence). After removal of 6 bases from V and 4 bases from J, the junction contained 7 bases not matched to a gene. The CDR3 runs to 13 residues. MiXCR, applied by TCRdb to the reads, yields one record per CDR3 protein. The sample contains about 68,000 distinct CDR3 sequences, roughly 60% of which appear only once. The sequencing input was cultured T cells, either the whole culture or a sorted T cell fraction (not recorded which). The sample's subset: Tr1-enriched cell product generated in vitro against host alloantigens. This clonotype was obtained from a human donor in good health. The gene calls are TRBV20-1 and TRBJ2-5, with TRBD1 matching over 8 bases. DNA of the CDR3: TGCAGTGCGCAGGACAGGGTCCGAGAGACCCAGTACTTC. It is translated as CSAQDRVRETQYF.